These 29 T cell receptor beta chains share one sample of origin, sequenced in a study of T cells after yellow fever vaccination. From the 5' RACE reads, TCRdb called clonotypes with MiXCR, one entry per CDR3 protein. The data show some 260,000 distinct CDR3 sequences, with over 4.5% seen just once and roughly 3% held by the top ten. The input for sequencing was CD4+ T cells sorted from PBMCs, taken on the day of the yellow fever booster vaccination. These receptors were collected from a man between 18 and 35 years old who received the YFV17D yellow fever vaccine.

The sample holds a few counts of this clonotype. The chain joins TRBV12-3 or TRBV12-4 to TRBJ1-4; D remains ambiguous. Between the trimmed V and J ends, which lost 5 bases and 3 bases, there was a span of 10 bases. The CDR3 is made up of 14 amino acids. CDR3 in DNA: TGTGCCAGCAGTCCCCAGTGGGCTAATGAAAAACTGTTTTTT. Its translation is CASSPQWANEKLFF.

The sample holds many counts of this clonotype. In DNA, the CDR3 is TGTGCCAGCAGTCGGGCAGGGGACGACACTGAAGCTTTCTTT. Translating it yields CASSRAGDDTEAFF. The rearrangement links TRBV6-4 to TRBJ1-1, with D perhaps matching TRBD1 (6 bases). Germline-derived CDR1 and CDR2 are MRHNA and SNTAGT. V was pared by 5 bases and J by 3 bases, with 13 bases between. The CDR3 runs 14 residues.

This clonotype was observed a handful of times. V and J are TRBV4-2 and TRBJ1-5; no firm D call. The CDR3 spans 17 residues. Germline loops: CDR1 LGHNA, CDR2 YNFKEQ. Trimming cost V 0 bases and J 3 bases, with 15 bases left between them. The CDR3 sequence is CASSQDISWRDNQPQHF. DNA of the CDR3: TGTGCCAGCAGCCAAGACATTTCCTGGCGGGACAATCAGCCCCAGCATTTT.

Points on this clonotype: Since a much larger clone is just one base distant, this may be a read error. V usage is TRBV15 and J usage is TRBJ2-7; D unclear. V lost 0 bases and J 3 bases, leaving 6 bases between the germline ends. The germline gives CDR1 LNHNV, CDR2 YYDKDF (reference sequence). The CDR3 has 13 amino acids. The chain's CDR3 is CATSRDFNYEQYV. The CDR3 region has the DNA TGTGCCACCAGCAGAGATTTCAACTACGAGCAGTACGTC.

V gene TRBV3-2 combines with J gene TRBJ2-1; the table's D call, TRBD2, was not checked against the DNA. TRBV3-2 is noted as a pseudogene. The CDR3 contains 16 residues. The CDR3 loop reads CASSHTNGTSGDEQFF. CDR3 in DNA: TGTGCCAGCAGTCATACAAACGGGACTAGCGGTGATGAGCAGTTCTTC.

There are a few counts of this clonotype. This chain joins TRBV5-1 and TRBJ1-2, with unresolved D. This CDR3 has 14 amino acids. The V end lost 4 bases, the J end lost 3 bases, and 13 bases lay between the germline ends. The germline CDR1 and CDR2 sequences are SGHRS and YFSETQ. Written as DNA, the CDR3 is TGCGCCAGCAGCCTCAAGGGAGGACACTATGGCTACACCTTC. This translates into CASSLKGGHYGYTF.

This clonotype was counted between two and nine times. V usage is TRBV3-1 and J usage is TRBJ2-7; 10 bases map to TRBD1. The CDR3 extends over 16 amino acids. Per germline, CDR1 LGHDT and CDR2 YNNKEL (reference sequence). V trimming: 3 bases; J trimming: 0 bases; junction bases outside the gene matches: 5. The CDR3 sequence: CASSQAGTGDSYEQYF. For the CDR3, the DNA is TGTGCCAGCAGCCAGGCCGGGACAGGGGACTCCTACGAGCAGTACTTC.

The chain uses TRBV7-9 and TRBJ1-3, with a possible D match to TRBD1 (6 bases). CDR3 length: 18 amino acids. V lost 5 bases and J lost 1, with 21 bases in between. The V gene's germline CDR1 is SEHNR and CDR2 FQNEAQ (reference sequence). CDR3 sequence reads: CASSPLRGWLASGNTIYF. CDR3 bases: TGTGCCAGCAGCCCGCTAAGGGGGTGGTTAGCATCTGGAAACACCATATATTTT.

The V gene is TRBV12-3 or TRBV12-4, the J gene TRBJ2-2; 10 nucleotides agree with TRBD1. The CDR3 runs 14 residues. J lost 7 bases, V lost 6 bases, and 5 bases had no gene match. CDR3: CASRQTGGHGELFF. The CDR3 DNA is TGTGCCAGCAGACAGACAGGGGGCCACGGGGAGCTGTTTTTT.

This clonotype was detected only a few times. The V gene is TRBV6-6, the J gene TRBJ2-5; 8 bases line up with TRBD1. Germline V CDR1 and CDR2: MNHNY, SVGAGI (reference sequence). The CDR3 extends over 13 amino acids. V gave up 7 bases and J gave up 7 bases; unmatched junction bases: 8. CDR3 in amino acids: CASTPTGTGTQYF. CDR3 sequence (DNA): TGTGCCAGCACCCCAACAGGGACAGGGACCCAGTACTTC.

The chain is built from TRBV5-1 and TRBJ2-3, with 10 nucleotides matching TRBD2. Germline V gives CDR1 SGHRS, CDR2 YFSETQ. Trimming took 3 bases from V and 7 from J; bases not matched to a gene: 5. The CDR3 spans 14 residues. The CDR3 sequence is CASSSGTSENTQYF. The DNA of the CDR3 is TGCGCCAGCAGCTCGGGGACTAGCGAAAATACGCAGTATTTT.

This CDR3 reads CASSHGGNQPQHF. As DNA, the CDR3 is TGCGCCAGCAGCCATGGCGGCAATCAGCCCCAGCATTTT. The V and J genes are TRBV4-1 and TRBJ1-5; D unresolved. The CDR3 is made up of 13 amino acids. V lost 3 bases, J lost 2 bases, and 5 bases lay in between. Germline V gene lookup returns CDR1 MGHRA and CDR2 YSYEKL.

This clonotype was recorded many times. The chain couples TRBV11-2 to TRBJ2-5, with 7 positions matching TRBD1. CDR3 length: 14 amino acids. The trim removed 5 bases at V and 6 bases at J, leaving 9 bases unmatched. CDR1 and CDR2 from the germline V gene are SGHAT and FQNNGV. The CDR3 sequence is CASSHLRGLKTQYF. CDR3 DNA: TGTGCCAGCAGCCACTTAAGGGGGCTGAAGACCCAGTACTTC.

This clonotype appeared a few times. CDR3 DNA sequence: TGTGCCAGCAGCCAGCGGTGGGGGGACACTGAAGCTTTCTTT. Protein product: CASSQRWGDTEAFF. V usage is TRBV7-2 and J usage is TRBJ1-1; a possible D gene is TRBD1 (5 bases). V lost 5 bases, J lost 3 bases, and 13 bases lay in between. Germline lookup yields CDR1 SGHTA and CDR2 FQGNSA. The CDR3 spans 14 residues.

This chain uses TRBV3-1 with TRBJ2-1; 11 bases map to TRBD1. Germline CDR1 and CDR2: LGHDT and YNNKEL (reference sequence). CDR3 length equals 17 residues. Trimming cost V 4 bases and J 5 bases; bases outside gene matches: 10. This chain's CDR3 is CASSPLVGTGGNNEQFF. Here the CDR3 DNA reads TGTGCCAGCAGCCCATTAGTGGGGACAGGGGGAAACAATGAGCAGTTCTTC.

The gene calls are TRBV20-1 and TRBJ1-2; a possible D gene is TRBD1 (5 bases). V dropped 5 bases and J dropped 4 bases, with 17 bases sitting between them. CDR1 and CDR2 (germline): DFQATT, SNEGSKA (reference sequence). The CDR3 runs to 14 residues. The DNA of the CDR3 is TGCAGTGCTGCCGCCTTGGACACTTTCTATGGCTACACCTTC. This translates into CSAAALDTFYGYTF.

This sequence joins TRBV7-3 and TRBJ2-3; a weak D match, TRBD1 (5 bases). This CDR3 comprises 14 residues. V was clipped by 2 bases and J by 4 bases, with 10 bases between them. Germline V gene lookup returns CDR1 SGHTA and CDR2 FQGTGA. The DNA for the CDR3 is TGTGCCAGCAGCTTAGGGGCTGGCGCAGATACGCAGTATTTT. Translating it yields CASSLGAGADTQYF.

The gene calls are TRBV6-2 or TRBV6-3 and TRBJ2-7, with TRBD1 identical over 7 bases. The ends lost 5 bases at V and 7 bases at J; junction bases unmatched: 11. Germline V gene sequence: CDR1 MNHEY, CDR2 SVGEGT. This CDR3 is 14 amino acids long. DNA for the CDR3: TGTGCCAGCAGTATTACAGGGGTTCCCGAGGAGCAGTACTTC. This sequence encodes CASSITGVPEEQYF.

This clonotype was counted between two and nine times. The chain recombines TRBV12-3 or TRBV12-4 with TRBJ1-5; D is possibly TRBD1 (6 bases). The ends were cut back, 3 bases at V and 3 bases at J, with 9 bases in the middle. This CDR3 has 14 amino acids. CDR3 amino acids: CASSLGADNQPQHF. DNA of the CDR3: TGTGCCAGCAGTTTGGGGGCGGACAATCAGCCCCAGCATTTT.

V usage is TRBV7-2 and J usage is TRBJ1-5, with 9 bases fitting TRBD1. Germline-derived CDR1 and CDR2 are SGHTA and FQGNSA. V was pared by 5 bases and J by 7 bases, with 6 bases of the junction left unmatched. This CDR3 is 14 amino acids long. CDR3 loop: CASSPQGAYQPQHF. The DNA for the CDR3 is TGTGCCAGCAGCCCACAGGGGGCTTACCAGCCCCAGCATTTT.

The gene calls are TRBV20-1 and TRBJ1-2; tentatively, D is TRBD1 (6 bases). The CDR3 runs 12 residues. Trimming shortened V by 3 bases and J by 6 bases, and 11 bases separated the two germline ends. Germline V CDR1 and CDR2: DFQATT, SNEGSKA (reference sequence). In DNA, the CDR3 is TGCAGTGCTAGGATGGACAGAGATGGCTACACCTTC. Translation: CSARMDRDGYTF.

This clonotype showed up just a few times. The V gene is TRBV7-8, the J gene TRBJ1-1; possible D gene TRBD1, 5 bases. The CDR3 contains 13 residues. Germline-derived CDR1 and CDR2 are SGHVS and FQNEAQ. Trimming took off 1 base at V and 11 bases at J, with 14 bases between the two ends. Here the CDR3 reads CASSLVQDGLAFF. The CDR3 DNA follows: TGTGCCAGCAGCTTAGTACAGGACGGGCTGGCTTTCTTT. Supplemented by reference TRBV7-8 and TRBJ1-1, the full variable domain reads GAGVSQSPRYKVAKRGQDVALRCDPISGHVSLFWYQQALGQGPEFLTYFQNEAQLDKSGLPSDRFFAERPEGSVSTLKIQRTQQEDSAVYLCASSLVQDGLAFFGQGTRLTVV.

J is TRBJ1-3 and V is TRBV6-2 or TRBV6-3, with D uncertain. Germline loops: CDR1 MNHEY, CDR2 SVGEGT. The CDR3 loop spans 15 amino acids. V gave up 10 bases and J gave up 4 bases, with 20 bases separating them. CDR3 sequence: CATAPWEPFGNTIYF. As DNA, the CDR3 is TGTGCCACCGCACCATGGGAGCCCTTCGGAAACACCATATATTTT.

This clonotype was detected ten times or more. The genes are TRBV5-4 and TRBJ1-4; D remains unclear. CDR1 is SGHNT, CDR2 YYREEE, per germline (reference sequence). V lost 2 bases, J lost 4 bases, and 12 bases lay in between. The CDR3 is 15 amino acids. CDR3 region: CASSLRTALNEKLFF. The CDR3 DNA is TGTGCCAGCAGCTTACGGACGGCGCTTAATGAAAAACTGTTTTTT. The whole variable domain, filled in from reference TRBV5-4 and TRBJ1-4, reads ETGVTQSPTHLIKTRGQQVTLRCSSQSGHNTVSWYQQALGQGPQFIFQYYREEENGRGNFPPRFSGLQFPNYSSELNVNALELDDSALYLCASSLRTALNEKLFFGSGTQLSVL.

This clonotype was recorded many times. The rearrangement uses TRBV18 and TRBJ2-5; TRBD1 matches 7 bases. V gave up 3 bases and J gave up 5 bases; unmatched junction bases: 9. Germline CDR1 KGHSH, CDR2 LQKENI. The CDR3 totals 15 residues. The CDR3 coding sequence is TGTGCCAGCTCACCCGCGGCGGCAGGGGGTGAGACCCAGTACTTC. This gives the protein CASSPAAAGGETQYF.

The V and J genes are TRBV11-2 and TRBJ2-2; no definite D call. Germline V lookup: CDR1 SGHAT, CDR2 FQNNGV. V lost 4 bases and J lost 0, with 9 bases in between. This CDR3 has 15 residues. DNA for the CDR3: TGTGCCAGCAGCTCCCTTTGGGCGAACACCGGGGAGCTGTTTTTT. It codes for CASSSLWANTGELFF.

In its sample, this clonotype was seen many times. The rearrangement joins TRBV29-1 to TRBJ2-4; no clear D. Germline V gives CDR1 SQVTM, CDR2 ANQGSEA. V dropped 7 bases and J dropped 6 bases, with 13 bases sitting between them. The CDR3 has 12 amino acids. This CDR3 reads CSAALPGNIQYF. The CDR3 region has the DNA TGCAGCGCTGCCCTACCGGGAAACATTCAGTACTTC. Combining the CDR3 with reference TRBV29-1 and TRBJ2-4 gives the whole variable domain SAVISQKPSRDICQRGTSLTIQCQVDSQVTMMFWYRQQPGQSLTLIATANQGSEATYESGFVIDKFPISRPNLTFSTLTVSNMSPEDSSIYLCSAALPGNIQYFGAGTRLSVL.

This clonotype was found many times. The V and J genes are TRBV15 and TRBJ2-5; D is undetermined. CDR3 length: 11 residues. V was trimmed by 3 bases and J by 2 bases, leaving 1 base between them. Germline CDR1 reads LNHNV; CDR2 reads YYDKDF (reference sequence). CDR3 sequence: CATSSQETQYF. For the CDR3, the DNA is TGTGCCACCAGCAGTCAAGAGACCCAGTACTTC.

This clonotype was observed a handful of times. CDR3 DNA: TGTGCCAGACCCTCAACCAATGAGCAGTTCTTC. This gives the protein CARPSTNEQFF. J is TRBJ2-1 and V is TRBV6-2 or TRBV6-3; D gene uncertain. There are 11 residues in the CDR3. Per germline, CDR1 MNHEY and CDR2 SVGEGT. Between the trimmed V and J ends, which lost 9 bases and 6 bases, there was a span of 9 bases.